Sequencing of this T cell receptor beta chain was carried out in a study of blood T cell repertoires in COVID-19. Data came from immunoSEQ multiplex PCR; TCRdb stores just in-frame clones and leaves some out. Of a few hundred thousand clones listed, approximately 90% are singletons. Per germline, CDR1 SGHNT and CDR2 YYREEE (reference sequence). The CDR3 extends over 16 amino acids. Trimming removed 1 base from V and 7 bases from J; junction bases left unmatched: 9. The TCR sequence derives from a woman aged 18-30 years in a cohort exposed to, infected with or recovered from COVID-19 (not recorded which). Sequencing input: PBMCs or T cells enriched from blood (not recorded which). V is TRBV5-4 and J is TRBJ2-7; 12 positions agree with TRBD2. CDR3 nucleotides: TGTGCCAGCAGCTTGTTAGGACTAGCGGGGATAAAGGAGCAGTACTTC. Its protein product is CASSLLGLAGIKEQYF.